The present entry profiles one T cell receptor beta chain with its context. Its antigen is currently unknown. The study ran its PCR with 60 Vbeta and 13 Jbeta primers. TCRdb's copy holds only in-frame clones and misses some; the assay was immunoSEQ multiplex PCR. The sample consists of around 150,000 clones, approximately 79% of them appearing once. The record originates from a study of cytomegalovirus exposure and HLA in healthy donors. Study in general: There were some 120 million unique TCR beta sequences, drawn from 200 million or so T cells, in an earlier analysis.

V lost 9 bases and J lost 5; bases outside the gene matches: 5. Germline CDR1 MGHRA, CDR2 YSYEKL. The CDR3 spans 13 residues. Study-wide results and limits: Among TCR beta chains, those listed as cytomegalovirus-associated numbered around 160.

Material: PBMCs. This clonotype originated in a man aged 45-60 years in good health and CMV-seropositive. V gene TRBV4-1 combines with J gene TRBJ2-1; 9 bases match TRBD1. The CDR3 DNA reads TGCGCCAGTAAGGGGACAGGGCACAATGAGCAGTTCTTC. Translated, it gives CASKGTGHNEQFF.